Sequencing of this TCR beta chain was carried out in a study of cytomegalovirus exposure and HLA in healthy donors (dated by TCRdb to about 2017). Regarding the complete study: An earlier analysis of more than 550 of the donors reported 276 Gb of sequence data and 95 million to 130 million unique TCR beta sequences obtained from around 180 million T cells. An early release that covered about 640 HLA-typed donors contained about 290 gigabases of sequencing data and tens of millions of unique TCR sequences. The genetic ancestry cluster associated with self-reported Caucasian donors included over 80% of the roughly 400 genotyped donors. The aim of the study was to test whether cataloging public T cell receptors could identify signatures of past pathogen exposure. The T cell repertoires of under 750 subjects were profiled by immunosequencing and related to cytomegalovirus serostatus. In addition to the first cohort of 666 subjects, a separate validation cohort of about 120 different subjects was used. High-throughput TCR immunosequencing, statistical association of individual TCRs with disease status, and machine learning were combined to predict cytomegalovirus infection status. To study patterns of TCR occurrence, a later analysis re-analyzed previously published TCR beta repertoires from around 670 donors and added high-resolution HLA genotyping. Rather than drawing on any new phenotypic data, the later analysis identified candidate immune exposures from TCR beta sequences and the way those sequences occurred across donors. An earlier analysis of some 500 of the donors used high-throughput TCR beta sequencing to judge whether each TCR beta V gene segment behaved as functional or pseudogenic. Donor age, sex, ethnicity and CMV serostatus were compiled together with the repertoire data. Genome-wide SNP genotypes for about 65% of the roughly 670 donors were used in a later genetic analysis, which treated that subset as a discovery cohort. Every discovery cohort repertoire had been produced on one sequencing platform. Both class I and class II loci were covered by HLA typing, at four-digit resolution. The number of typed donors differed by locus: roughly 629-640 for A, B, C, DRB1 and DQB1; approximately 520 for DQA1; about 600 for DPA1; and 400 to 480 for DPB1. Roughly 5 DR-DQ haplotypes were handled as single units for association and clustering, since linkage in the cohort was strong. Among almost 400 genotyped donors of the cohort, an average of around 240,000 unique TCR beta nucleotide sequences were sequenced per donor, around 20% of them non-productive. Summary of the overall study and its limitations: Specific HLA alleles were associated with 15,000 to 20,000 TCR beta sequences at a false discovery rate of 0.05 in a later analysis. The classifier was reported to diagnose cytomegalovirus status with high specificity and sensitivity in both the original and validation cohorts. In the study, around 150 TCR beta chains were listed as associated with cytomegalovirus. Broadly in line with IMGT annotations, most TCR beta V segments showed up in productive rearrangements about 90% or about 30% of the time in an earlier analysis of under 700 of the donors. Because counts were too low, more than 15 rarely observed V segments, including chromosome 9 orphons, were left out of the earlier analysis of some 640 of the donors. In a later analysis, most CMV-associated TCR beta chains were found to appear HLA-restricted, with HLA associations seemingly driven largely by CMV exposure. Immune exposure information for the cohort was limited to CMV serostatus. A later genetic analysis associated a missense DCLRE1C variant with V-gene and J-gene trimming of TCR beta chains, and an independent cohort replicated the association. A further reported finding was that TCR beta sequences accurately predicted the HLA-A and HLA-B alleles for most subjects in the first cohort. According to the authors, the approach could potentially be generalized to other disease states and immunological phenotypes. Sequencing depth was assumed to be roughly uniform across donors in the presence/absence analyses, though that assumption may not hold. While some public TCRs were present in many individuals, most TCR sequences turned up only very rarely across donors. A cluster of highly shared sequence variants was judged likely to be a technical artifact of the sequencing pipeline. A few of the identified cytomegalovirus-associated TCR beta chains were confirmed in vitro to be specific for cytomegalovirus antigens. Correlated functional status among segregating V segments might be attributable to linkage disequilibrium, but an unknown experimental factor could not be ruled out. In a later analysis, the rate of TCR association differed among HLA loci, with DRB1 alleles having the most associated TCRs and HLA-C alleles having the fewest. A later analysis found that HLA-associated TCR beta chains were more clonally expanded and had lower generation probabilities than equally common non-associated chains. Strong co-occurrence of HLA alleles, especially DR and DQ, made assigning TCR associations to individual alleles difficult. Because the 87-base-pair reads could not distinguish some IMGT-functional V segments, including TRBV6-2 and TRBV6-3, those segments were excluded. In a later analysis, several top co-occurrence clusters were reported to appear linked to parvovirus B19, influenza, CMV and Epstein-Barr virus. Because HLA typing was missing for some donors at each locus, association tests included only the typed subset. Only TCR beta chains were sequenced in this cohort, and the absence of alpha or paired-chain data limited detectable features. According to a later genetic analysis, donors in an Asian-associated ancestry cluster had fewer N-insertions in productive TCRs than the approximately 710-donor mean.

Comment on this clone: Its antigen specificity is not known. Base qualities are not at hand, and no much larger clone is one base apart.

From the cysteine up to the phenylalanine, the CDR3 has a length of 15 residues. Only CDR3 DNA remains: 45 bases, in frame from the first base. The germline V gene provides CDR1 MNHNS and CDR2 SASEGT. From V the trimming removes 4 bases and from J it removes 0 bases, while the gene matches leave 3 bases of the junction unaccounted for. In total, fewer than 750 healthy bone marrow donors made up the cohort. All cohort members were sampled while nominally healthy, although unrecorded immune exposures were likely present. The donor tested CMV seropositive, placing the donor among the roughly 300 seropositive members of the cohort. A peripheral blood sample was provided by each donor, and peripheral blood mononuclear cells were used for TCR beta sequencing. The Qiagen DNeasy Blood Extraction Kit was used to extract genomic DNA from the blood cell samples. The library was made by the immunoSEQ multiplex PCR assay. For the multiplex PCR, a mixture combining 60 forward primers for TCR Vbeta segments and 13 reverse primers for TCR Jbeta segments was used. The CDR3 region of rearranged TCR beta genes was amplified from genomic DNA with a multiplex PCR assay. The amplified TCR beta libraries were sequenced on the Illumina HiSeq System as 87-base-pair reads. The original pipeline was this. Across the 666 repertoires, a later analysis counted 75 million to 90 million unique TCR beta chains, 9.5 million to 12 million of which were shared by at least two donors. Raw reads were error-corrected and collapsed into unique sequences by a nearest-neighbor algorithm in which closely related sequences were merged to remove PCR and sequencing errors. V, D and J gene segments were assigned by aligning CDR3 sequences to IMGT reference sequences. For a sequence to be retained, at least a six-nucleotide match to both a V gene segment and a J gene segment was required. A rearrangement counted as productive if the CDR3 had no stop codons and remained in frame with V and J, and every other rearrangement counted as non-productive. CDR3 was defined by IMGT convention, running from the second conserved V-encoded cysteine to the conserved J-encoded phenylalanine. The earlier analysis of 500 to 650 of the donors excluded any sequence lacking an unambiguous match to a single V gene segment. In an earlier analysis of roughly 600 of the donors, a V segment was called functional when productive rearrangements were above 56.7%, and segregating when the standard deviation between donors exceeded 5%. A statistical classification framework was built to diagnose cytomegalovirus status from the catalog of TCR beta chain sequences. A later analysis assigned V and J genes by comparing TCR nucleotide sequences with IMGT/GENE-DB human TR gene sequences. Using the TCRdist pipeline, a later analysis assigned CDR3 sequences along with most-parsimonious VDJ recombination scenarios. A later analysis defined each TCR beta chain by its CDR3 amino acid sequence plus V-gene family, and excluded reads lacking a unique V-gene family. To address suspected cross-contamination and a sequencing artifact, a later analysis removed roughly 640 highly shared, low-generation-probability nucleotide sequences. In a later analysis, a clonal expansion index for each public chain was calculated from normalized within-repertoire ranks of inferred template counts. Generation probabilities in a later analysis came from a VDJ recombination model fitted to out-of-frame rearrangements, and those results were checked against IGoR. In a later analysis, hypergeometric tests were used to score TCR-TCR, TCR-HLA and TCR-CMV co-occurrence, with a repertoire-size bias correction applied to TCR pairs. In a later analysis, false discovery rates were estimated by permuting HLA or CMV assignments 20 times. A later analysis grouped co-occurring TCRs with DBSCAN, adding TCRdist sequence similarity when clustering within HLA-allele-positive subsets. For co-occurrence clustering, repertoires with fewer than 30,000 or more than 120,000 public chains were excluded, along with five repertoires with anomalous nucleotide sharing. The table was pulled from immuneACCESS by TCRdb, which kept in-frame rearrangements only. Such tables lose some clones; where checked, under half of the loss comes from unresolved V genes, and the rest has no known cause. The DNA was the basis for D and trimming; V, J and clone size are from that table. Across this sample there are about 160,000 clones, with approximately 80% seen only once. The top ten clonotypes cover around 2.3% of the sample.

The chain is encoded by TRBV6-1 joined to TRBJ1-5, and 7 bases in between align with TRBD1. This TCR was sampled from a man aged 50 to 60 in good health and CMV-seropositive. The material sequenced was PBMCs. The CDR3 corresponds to CASSVGQPSNQPQHF. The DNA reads TGTGCCAGCAGTGTGGGACAGCCTAGCAATCAGCCCCAGCATTTT.